This record covers a single T cell receptor (beta chain). Antigen specificity is unknown. The record originates from a study of T cells in localized non-small cell lung cancer. Assay: immunoSEQ multiplex PCR; the TCRdb copy retains only in-frame clones and omits some. The data contain over 40,000 clones, about nine tenths of them singletons. Study observations and caveats: Higher blood T cell density went with longer overall survival.

Germline V gene lookup returns CDR1 MNHEY and CDR2 SVGAGI. V dropped 3 bases and J dropped 7 bases, with 15 bases sitting between them. The CDR3 is made up of 14 amino acids. The clonotype originates from a female donor over 55 with stage I squamous cell lung carcinoma. The sample in question was peripheral blood, obtained before any cancer treatment. The genes are TRBV6-5 and TRBJ1-1, with D possibly being TRBD1 (6 bases). Written as DNA, the CDR3 is TGTGCCAGCAGTTATACCTCCCTAGGGGGTGAAGCTTTCTTT. It codes for CASSYTSLGGEAFF.